This T cell receptor (beta chain) was observed in a study of T cell responses to AZD1222 COVID-19 vaccine. Findings and limits, study-wide: Baseline seropositivity occurred in only a handful of AZD1222 recipients. Donors skewed white British and female; clonal diversity was possibly underestimated.

Germline CDR1 is SGHNT and CDR2 is YYREEE (reference sequence). The CDR3 runs to 15 residues. V was clipped by 1 base and J by 6 bases; unmatched bases: 8. Assay: immunoSEQ multiplex PCR; the TCRdb copy retains only in-frame clones and omits some. The table records just under 150,000 clones, roughly 86% of them present only once. About this clone: What it binds is unknown.

The specimen comprised peripheral blood, sampled 28 days after the second dose of the MenACWY control vaccine. The V gene is TRBV5-4, the J gene TRBJ1-1; TRBD1 agrees at 8 bases. The sequence was obtained from an adult who received the MenACWY meningococcal vaccine as a control. The CDR3 DNA is TGTGCCAGCAGCTTGATCCAAAAACAGGGGGCTGAAGCTTTCTTT. Its translation: CASSLIQKQGAEAFF.